A selection of T cell receptor beta chains follows, all from one sample in a study of cytomegalovirus exposure and HLA in healthy donors. Generated by immunoSEQ multiplex PCR, the TCRdb table keeps only in-frame clones and is missing some. Of about 160,000 clones in the sample, 82% were seen once. Sample: PBMCs. The source of these receptors is a girl aged 2 to 10 in good health and CMV-seropositive. Each CDR3 is given with its conserved first and last residue. The order of the fields is D gene, J gene, clone size, V gene, CDR3 protein, CDR3 DNA. A D gene is named only where the DNA matches it firmly. Size values are once, few and many counts, or a class for expanded clones, and some rows have none.

D gene: -; J gene: TRBJ2-5; clone size: -; V gene: TRBV14; CDR3 protein: CASSQLTGETQYF; CDR3 DNA: TGTGCCAGCAGCCAACTTACAGGGGAGACCCAGTACTTC
D gene: -; J gene: TRBJ1-4; clone size: once; V gene: TRBV29-1; CDR3 protein: CSVDREGKLFF; CDR3 DNA: TGCAGCGTTGACAGGGAGGGAAAACTGTTTTTT
D gene: TRBD1; J gene: TRBJ1-1; clone size: few; V gene: TRBV6-6; CDR3 protein: CASIDRGRVAFF; CDR3 DNA: TGTGCCAGCATCGACAGGGGGCGCGTCGCTTTCTTT
D gene: TRBD1; J gene: TRBJ1-2; clone size: -; V gene: TRBV7-6; CDR3 protein: CASSSQTGGYGYTF; CDR3 DNA: TGTGCCAGCAGCTCACAGACAGGGGGCTATGGCTACACCTTC
D gene: TRBD2; J gene: TRBJ2-1; clone size: -; V gene: TRBV5-1; CDR3 protein: CASSEGLAVNNEQFF; CDR3 DNA: TGCGCCAGCAGCGAGGGACTAGCGGTTAACAATGAGCAGTTCTTC
D gene: TRBD1; J gene: TRBJ2-3; clone size: -; V gene: TRBV28; CDR3 protein: CASSLRTGLLGDTQYF; CDR3 DNA: TGTGCCAGCAGTTTACGGACAGGCCTCCTCGGAGATACGCAGTATTTT
D gene: -; J gene: TRBJ1-1; clone size: -; V gene: TRBV18; CDR3 protein: CASSPRGGDGEAFF; CDR3 DNA: TGTGCCAGCTCACCACGGGGCGGGGACGGGGAAGCTTTCTTT
D gene: TRBD2; J gene: TRBJ2-3; clone size: -; V gene: TRBV5-6; CDR3 protein: CASSLTSAQYF; CDR3 DNA: TGTGCCAGCAGCCTGACTAGCGCGCAGTATTTT
D gene: TRBD1; J gene: TRBJ2-7; clone size: -; V gene: TRBV5-1; CDR3 protein: CASSLGQGAYEQYF; CDR3 DNA: TGCGCCAGCAGCTTGGGACAGGGGGCCTACGAGCAGTACTTC
D gene: -; J gene: TRBJ1-2; clone size: -; V gene: TRBV28; CDR3 protein: CASSPTGIYGYTF; CDR3 DNA: TGTGCCAGCAGTCCGACAGGAATCTATGGCTACACCTTC
D gene: TRBD2; J gene: TRBJ2-3; clone size: -; V gene: TRBV7-3; CDR3 protein: CASSYLAGDTDTQYF; CDR3 DNA: TGTGCCAGCAGCTACCTAGCGGGAGACACCGATACGCAGTATTTT
D gene: -; J gene: TRBJ1-2; clone size: few; V gene: TRBV19; CDR3 protein: CASSIRDSYGYTF; CDR3 DNA: TGTGCCAGTAGTATCAGGGACTCGTATGGCTACACCTTC
D gene: TRBD1; J gene: TRBJ2-6; clone size: -; V gene: TRBV7-9; CDR3 protein: CASSTGQGAAGANVLTF; CDR3 DNA: TGTGCCAGCAGCACGGGACAGGGGGCGGCTGGGGCCAACGTCCTGACTTTC
D gene: TRBD1; J gene: TRBJ2-7; clone size: -; V gene: TRBV30; CDR3 protein: CAWRGRQGATDEQYF; CDR3 DNA: TGTGCCTGGCGGGGAAGACAGGGGGCGACCGACGAGCAGTACTTC
D gene: -; J gene: TRBJ2-3; clone size: few; V gene: TRBV5-2; CDR3 protein: CASNLIWGTSEASRVQTSTDTQYF; CDR3 DNA: TGTGCCAGCAACTTGATCTGGGGGACTAGCGAAGCAAGTCGGGTCCAAACTAGCACAGATACGCAGTATTTT
D gene: TRBD1; J gene: TRBJ1-1; clone size: -; V gene: TRBV5-1; CDR3 protein: CASSDWDRGETEAFF; CDR3 DNA: TGCGCCAGCAGCGACTGGGACAGGGGAGAGACTGAAGCTTTCTTT
D gene: TRBD2; J gene: TRBJ2-3; clone size: -; V gene: TRBV2; CDR3 protein: CASSPDSGRTDTQYF; CDR3 DNA: TGTGCCAGCAGCCCTGACAGCGGGAGGACAGATACGCAGTATTTT
D gene: TRBD2; J gene: TRBJ2-1; clone size: -; V gene: TRBV2; CDR3 protein: CASSERIGTSDEQFF; CDR3 DNA: TGTGCCAGCAGTGAAAGGATAGGGACTAGTGATGAGCAGTTCTTC
D gene: -; J gene: TRBJ1-6; clone size: -; V gene: TRBV27; CDR3 protein: CASSLGRGAYNSPLHF; CDR3 DNA: TGTGCCAGCAGCCTAGGGAGGGGCGCCTATAATTCACCCCTCCACTTT
D gene: -; J gene: TRBJ2-3; clone size: -; V gene: TRBV6-5; CDR3 protein: CASSYSPTDTQYF; CDR3 DNA: TGTGCCAGCAGTTACTCCCCAACAGATACGCAGTATTTT
D gene: -; J gene: TRBJ2-5; clone size: -; V gene: TRBV7-6; CDR3 protein: CASSLGAETQYF; CDR3 DNA: TGTGCCAGCAGCTTAGGGGCCGAGACCCAGTACTTC
D gene: -; J gene: TRBJ1-1; clone size: -; V gene: TRBV28; CDR3 protein: CASSSTSISLNTEAFF; CDR3 DNA: TGTGCCAGCAGTTCTACCTCGATTTCCTTGAACACTGAAGCTTTCTTT
D gene: -; J gene: TRBJ1-4; clone size: -; V gene: TRBV5-1; CDR3 protein: CASSLTGGASEKLFF; CDR3 DNA: TGCGCCAGCAGCTTAACGGGGGGCGCATCCGAAAAACTGTTTTTT
D gene: TRBD2; J gene: TRBJ2-1; clone size: -; V gene: TRBV9; CDR3 protein: CASSVEASGRLEQFF; CDR3 DNA: TGTGCCAGCAGCGTAGAGGCTAGCGGACGCCTTGAGCAGTTCTTC
D gene: TRBD2; J gene: TRBJ2-7; clone size: -; V gene: TRBV27; CDR3 protein: CASSTSGTTYEQYF; CDR3 DNA: TGTGCCAGCAGTACTAGCGGGACCACCTACGAGCAGTACTTC
D gene: -; J gene: TRBJ2-2; clone size: -; V gene: TRBV29-1; CDR3 protein: CSAQGGTGELFF; CDR3 DNA: TGCAGCGCCCAAGGGGGCACCGGGGAGCTGTTTTTT
D gene: TRBD1; J gene: TRBJ2-1; clone size: -; V gene: TRBV18; CDR3 protein: CASSPRRDRVNEQFF; CDR3 DNA: TGTGCCAGCTCACCTAGGCGGGACAGGGTAAATGAGCAGTTCTTC
D gene: -; J gene: TRBJ2-3; clone size: once; V gene: TRBV4-1; CDR3 protein: CASSQDRRINTDTQYF; CDR3 DNA: TGCGCCAGCAGCCAAGATCGGCGGATCAACACAGATACGCAGTATTTT
D gene: -; J gene: TRBJ2-2; clone size: -; V gene: TRBV5-1; CDR3 protein: CASSFSADSSDPIKGELFF; CDR3 DNA: TGCGCCAGCAGCTTCTCGGCGGACTCGTCCGACCCAATTAAGGGGGAGCTGTTTTTT
D gene: TRBD1; J gene: TRBJ1-2; clone size: -; V gene: TRBV10-3; CDR3 protein: CAISEQGGYGYTF; CDR3 DNA: TGTGCCATCAGTGAGCAGGGGGGCTATGGCTACACCTTC
D gene: -; J gene: TRBJ2-1; clone size: -; V gene: TRBV5-1; CDR3 protein: CASSLAWWQGNNEQFF; CDR3 DNA: TGCGCCAGCAGCTTGGCTTGGTGGCAGGGTAACAATGAGCAGTTCTTC
D gene: TRBD1; J gene: TRBJ2-5; clone size: -; V gene: TRBV28; CDR3 protein: CASNPDRIEETQYF; CDR3 DNA: TGTGCCAGCAACCCGGACAGGATCGAGGAGACCCAGTACTTC
D gene: TRBD2; J gene: TRBJ2-3; clone size: -; V gene: TRBV11-2; CDR3 protein: CASRLAGASTDTQYF; CDR3 DNA: TGTGCCAGCAGGTTAGCGGGAGCTAGCACAGATACGCAGTATTTT
D gene: TRBD2; J gene: TRBJ2-5; clone size: -; V gene: TRBV5-1; CDR3 protein: CASSGGTIQETQYF; CDR3 DNA: TGCGCCAGCAGCGGGGGGACTATCCAAGAGACCCAGTACTTC
D gene: -; J gene: TRBJ1-5; clone size: -; V gene: TRBV28; CDR3 protein: CASSSPGPGGEKLYF; CDR3 DNA: TGTGCCAGCAGTTCACCGGGACCCGGGGGGGAAAAACTCTATTTT
D gene: TRBD1; J gene: TRBJ2-7; clone size: once; V gene: TRBV28; CDR3 protein: CASRIQGSAEQYF; CDR3 DNA: TGTGCCAGCAGAATACAGGGGTCGGCCGAGCAGTACTTC
D gene: TRBD2; J gene: TRBJ2-7; clone size: -; V gene: TRBV6-1; CDR3 protein: CASSDRTSGSYEQYF; CDR3 DNA: TGTGCCAGCAGTGATAGGACTAGCGGGAGCTACGAGCAGTACTTC
D gene: -; J gene: TRBJ2-3; clone size: -; V gene: TRBV5-1; CDR3 protein: CATKKGVASTDTQYF; CDR3 DNA: TGCGCCACCAAAAAAGGAGTCGCGAGCACAGATACGCAGTATTTT
D gene: TRBD1; J gene: TRBJ1-5; clone size: few; V gene: TRBV27; CDR3 protein: CASSPGTLTGGEQPQHF; CDR3 DNA: TGTGCCAGCAGCCCGGGGACCCTGACAGGGGGCGAGCAGCCCCAGCATTTT
D gene: TRBD1; J gene: TRBJ1-1; clone size: -; V gene: TRBV10-3; CDR3 protein: CAISEVSGTGYDTEAFF; CDR3 DNA: TGTGCCATCAGTGAAGTATCCGGGACAGGGTATGACACTGAAGCTTTCTTT
D gene: -; J gene: TRBJ2-3; clone size: -; V gene: TRBV29-1; CDR3 protein: CSVVREFGRRADTQYF; CDR3 DNA: TGCAGCGTTGTACGGGAATTTGGGAGACGTGCAGATACGCAGTATTTT
D gene: TRBD2; J gene: TRBJ2-7; clone size: -; V gene: TRBV28; CDR3 protein: CAITPSGQREQYF; CDR3 DNA: TGTGCCATCACGCCTAGCGGACAACGGGAGCAGTACTTC
D gene: -; J gene: TRBJ1-2; clone size: -; V gene: TRBV19; CDR3 protein: CASSLSGNYGYTF; CDR3 DNA: TGTGCCAGTAGTCTTAGTGGTAACTATGGCTACACCTTC
D gene: -; J gene: TRBJ2-5; clone size: -; V gene: TRBV5-4; CDR3 protein: CASSTGQETQYF; CDR3 DNA: TGTGCCAGCAGCACCGGGCAAGAGACCCAGTACTTC
D gene: TRBD2; J gene: TRBJ2-3; clone size: -; V gene: TRBV10-3; CDR3 protein: CAISAKREKSTQYF; CDR3 DNA: TGTGCCATCAGTGCCAAGCGGGAAAAGTCTACGCAGTATTTT
D gene: -; J gene: TRBJ1-1; clone size: few; V gene: TRBV4-1; CDR3 protein: CASSQESRPGNEAFF; CDR3 DNA: TGCGCCAGCAGCCAAGAATCGCGACCAGGTAATGAAGCTTTCTTT
D gene: -; J gene: TRBJ1-1; clone size: once; V gene: TRBV27; CDR3 protein: CASSLFPPGTEAFF; CDR3 DNA: TGTGCCAGCAGTTTATTTCCTCCAGGGACTGAAGCTTTCTTT